This section outlines one T cell receptor (beta chain) sequence together with its context. Trimming removed 7 bases at V and 0 bases at J, with 13 bases between. Germline V CDR1 and CDR2: SGHRS, YFSETQ. This CDR3 region has 14 residues. The entry originates in a study of T cell responses to AZD1222 COVID-19 vaccine. Sequenced by immunoSEQ multiplex PCR; TCRdb stores in-frame clones only, minus some. The sample gives some 180,000 clones, about 93% of which show up once; under 1.1% is in the top ten. The sequenced sample was peripheral blood, obtained 28 days after the second dose of the MenACWY control vaccine. The TCR comes from an adult who received the MenACWY meningococcal vaccine as a control. The chain couples TRBV5-1 to TRBJ1-1; D ambiguous. This CDR3 reads CASGRDLLNTEAFF. CDR3 in DNA: TGCGCCAGCGGGAGGGATTTATTGAACACTGAAGCTTTCTTT. The variable domain in full, with the rest retrieved from reference TRBV5-1 and TRBJ1-1, is KAGVTQTPRYLIKTRGQQVTLSCSPISGHRSVSWYQQTPGQGLQFLFEYFSETQRNKGNFPGRFSGRQFSNSRSEMNVSTLELGDSALYLCASGRDLLNTEAFFGQGTRLTVV.